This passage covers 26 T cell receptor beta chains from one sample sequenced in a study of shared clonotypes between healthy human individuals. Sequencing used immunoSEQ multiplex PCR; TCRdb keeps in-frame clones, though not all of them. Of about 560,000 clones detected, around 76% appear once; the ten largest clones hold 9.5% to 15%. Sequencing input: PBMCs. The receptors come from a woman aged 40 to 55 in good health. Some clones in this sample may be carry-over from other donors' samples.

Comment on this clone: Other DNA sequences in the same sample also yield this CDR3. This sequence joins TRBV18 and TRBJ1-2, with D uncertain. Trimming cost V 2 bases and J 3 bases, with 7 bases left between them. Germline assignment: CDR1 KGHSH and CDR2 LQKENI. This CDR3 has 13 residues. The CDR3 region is CASSPGDDYGYTF. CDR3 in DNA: TGTGCCAGCTCACCAGGGGATGACTATGGCTACACCTTC. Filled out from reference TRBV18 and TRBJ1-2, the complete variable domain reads NAGVMQNPRHLVRRRGQEARLRCSPMKGHSHVYWYRQLPEEGLKFMVYLQKENIIDESGMPKERFSAEFPKEGPSILRIQQVVRGDSAAYFCASSPGDDYGYTFGSGTRLTVV.

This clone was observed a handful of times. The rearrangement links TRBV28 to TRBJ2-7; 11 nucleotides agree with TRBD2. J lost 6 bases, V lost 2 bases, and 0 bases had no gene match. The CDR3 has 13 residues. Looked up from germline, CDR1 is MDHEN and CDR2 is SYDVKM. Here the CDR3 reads CASSLLAGGEQYF. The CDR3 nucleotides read TGTGCCAGCAGTTTACTAGCGGGAGGCGAGCAGTACTTC.

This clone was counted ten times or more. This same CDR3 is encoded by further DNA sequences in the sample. CDR3 sequence (DNA): TGCGCCAGCAGCCAAGAGGGGGGCTATGGCTACACCTTC. It translates to CASSQEGGYGYTF. The chain recombines TRBV4-1 with TRBJ1-2, with TRBD1 as a possible D gene (5 bases). Germline CDR1 MGHRA, CDR2 YSYEKL. This CDR3 comprises 13 residues. Trimming left V 0 bases short and J 4 bases short, with 6 bases between.

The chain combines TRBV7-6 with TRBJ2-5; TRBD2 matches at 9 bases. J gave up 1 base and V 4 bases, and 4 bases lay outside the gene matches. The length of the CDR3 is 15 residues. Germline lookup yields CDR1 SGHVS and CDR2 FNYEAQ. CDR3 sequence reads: CASSSPSGTQETQYF. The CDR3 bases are TGTGCCAGCAGCTCCCCTAGCGGGACCCAAGAGACCCAGTACTTC. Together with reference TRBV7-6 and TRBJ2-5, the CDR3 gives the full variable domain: GAGVSQSPRYKVTKRGQDVALRCDPISGHVSLYWYRQALGQGPEFLTYFNYEAQQDKSGLPNDRFSAERPEGSISTLTIQRTEQRDSAMYRCASSSPSGTQETQYFGPGTRLLVL.

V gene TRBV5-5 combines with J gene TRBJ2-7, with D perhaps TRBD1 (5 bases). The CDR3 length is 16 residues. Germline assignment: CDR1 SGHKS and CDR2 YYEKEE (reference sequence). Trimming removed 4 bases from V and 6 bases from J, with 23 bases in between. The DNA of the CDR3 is TGTGCCAGCAGCCTCCCCCAGGGCGTTCCGGAAACCGAGCAGTACTTC. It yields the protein CASSLPQGVPETEQYF.

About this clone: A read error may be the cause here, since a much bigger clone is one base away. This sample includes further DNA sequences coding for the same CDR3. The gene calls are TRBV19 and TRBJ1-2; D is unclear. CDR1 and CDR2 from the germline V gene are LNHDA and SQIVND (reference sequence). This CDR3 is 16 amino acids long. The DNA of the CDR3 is TGCGCCAGTAGTATTGGCAGGTCCTGGACCTACTATGGCTACACCTTC. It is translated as CASSIGRSWTYYGYTF.

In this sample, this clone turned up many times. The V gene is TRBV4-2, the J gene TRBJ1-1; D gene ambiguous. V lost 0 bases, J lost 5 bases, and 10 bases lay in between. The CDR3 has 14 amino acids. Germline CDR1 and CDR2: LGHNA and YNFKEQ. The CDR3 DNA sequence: TGTGCCAGCAGCCAAGATATAGAGGGAACTGAAGCTTTCTTT. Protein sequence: CASSQDIEGTEAFF.

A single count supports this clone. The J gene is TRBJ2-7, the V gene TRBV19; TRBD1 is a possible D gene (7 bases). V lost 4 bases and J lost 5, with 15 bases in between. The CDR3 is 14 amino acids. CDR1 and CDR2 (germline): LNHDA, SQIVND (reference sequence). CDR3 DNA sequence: TGTGCCAGTAGTACAGACAGGGAGGTCAACGAGCAGTACTTC. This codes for CASSTDREVNEQYF.

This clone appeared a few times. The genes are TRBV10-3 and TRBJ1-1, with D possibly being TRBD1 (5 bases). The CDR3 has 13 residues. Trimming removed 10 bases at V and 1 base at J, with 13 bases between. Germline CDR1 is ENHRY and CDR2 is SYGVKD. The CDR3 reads CATSGTENTEAFF. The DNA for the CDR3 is TGTGCCACCTCCGGGACGGAGAACACTGAAGCTTTCTTT.

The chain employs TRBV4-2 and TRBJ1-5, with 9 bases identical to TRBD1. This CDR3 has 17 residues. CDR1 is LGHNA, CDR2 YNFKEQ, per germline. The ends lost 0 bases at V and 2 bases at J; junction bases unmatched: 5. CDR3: CASSQDGGQGGNQPQHF. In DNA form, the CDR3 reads TGTGCCAGCAGCCAAGACGGGGGACAGGGTGGCAATCAGCCCCAGCATTTT.

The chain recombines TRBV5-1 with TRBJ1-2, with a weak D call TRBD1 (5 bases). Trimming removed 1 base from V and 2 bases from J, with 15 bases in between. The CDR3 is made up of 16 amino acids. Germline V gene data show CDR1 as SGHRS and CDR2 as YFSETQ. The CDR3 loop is CASSLSEGTINYGYTF. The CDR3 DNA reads TGCGCCAGCAGCTTGAGTGAGGGGACGATCAACTATGGCTACACCTTC.

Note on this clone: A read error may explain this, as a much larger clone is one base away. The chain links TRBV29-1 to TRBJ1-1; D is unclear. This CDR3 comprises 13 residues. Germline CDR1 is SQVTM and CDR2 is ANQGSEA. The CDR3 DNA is TGCAGCGTTGAAGCTAGACTGAACACTGAAGCTTCCTTT. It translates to CSVEARLNTEASF.

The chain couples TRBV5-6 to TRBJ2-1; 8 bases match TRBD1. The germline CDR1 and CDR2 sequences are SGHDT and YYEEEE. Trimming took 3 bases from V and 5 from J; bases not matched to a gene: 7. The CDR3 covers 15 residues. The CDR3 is CASSYQDRDNNEQFF. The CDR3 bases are TGTGCCAGCAGCTATCAGGACAGGGATAACAATGAGCAGTTCTTC.

The CDR3 loop is CASSPTTGGGETQYF. In DNA form, the CDR3 reads TGTGCCAGCAGTCCAACAACAGGGGGAGGAGAGACCCAGTACTTC. V usage is TRBV27 and J usage is TRBJ2-5, with 8 bases matching TRBD1. The germline V gene has CDR1 MNHEY and CDR2 SMNVEV (reference sequence). The trim removed 5 bases at V and 4 bases at J, leaving 9 bases unmatched. This CDR3 has 15 amino acids.

CDR3 sequence reads: CASSPLRDAANTGELFF. For the CDR3, the DNA is TGTGCCAGCTCACCTCTTCGGGACGCTGCGAACACCGGGGAGCTGTTTTTT. This sequence joins TRBV18 and TRBJ2-2; D may match TRBD1 or TRBD2 (5 bases each). Trimming left V 3 bases short and J 0 bases short, with 14 bases between. Germline V CDR1 and CDR2: KGHSH, LQKENI. The CDR3 has 17 residues. Drawing the rest from reference TRBV18 and TRBJ2-2, the complete variable domain is NAGVMQNPRHLVRRRGQEARLRCSPMKGHSHVYWYRQLPEEGLKFMVYLQKENIIDESGMPKERFSAEFPKEGPSILRIQQVVRGDSAAYFCASSPLRDAANTGELFFGEGSRLTVL.

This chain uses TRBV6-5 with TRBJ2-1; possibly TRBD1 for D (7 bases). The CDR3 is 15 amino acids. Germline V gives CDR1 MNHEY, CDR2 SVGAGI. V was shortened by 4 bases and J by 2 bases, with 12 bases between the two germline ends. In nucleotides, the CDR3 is TGTGCCAGCAGTTCCGGAGGGGGCCCCTACAATGAGCAGTTCTTC. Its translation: CASSSGGGPYNEQFF.

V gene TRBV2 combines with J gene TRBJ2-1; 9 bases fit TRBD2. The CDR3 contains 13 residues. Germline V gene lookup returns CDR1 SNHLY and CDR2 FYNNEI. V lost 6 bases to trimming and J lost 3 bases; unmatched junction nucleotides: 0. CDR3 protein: CASRTSGYNEQFF. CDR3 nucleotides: TGTGCCAGCAGGACTAGCGGCTACAATGAGCAGTTCTTC.

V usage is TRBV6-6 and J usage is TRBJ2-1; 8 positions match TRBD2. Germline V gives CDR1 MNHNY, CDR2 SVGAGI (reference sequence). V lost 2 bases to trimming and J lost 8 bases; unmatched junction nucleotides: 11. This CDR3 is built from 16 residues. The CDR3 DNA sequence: TGTGCCAGCAGTTACGCCCCAGCGGGAGAGGGCGATGAGCAGTTCTTC. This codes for CASSYAPAGEGDEQFF.

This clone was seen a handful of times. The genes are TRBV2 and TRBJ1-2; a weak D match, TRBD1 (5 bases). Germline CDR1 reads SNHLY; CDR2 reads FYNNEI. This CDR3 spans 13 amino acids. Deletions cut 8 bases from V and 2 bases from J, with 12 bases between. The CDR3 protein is CASYFGGNYGYTF. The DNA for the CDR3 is TGTGCCAGCTACTTTGGGGGGAACTATGGCTACACCTTC.

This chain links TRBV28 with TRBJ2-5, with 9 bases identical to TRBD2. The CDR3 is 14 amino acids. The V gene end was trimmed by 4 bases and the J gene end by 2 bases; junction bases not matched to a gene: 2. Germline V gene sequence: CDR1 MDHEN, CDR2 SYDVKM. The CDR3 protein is CASSSSGTQETQYF. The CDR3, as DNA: TGTGCCAGCAGTTCTAGCGGGACTCAAGAGACCCAGTACTTC. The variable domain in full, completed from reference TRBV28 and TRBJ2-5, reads DVKVTQSSRYLVKRTGEKVFLECVQDMDHENMFWYRQDPGLGLRLIYFSYDVKMKEKGDIPEGYSVSREKKERFSLILESASTNQTSMYLCASSSSGTQETQYFGPGTRLLVL.

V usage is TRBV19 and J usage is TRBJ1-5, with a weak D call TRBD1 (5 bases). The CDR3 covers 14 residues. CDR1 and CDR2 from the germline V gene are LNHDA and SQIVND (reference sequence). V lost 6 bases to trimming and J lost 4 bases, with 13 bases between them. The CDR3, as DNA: TGTGCCAGTAGGGGACGGCCGCCGAATCAGCCCCAGCATTTT. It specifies CASRGRPPNQPQHF.

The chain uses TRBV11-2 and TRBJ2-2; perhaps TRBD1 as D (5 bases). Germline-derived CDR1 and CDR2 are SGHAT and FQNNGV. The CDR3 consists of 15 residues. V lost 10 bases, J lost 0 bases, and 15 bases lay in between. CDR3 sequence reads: CATYRGLTNTGELFF. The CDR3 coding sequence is TGTGCCACCTATAGGGGTTTGACGAACACCGGGGAGCTGTTTTTT.

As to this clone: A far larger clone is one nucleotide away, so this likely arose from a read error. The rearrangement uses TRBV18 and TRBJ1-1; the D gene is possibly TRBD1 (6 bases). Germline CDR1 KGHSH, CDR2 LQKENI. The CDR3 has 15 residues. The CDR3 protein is CAGSPPGGQNTEAFF. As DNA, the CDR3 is TGTGCCGGCTCACCACCGGGGGGACAGAACACTGAAGCTTTCTTT.

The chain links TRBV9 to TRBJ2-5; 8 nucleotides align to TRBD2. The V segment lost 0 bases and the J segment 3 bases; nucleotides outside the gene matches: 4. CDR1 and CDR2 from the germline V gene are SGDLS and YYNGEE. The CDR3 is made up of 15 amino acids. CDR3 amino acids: CASSVDPAGEETQYF. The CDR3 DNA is TGTGCCAGCAGCGTAGACCCAGCGGGAGAAGAGACCCAGTACTTC.

CDR3 residues: CASSVGGRAFF. CDR3 in DNA: TGTGCCAGCAGTGTCGGGGGACGCGCGTTCTTC. V and J are TRBV25-1 and TRBJ2-1; D is possibly TRBD2 (6 bases). This CDR3 has 11 amino acids. The germline gives CDR1 MGHDK, CDR2 SYGVNS. Between the trimmed V and J ends, which lost 4 bases and 15 bases, there was a span of 13 bases.

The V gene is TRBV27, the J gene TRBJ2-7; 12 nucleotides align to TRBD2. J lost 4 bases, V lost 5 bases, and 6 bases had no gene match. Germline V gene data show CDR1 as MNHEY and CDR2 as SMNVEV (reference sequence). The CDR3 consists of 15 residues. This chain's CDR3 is CASSLGLAGPYEQYF. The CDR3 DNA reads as TGTGCCAGCAGTCTTGGACTAGCGGGGCCGTACGAGCAGTACTTC.